This TCR beta chain was sequenced in a study of blood T cell repertoires in COVID-19. Study-level background: The United States, Italy and Spain were the sources of the acute and convalescent COVID-19 samples. In each case, the material was cDNA or gDNA derived from T cells, B-cell-depleted T cells, or PBMCs.

V trimming: 3 bases; J trimming: 5 bases; junction bases outside the gene matches: 12. Per the germline V gene, CDR1 is KGHSH and CDR2 is LQKENI. This CDR3 comprises 16 residues. Per the study methods: Estimates of nucleated cell counts were drawn from the amplification of reference gene primers. TCRdb's table, derived via immunoSEQ multiplex PCR, lists solely in-frame clones and lacks some. Clonal size and the V and J genes are those of that table, whereas D and trimming came from the DNA. The sample lists hundreds of thousands of clones, approximately 90% occurring once. The clonotype originates from a young woman with acute or convalescent COVID-19. The sequencing sample was made of peripheral blood. The rearrangement joins TRBV18 to TRBJ2-5; 7 nucleotides align to TRBD1. CDR3 nucleotides: TGTGCCAGCTCACCGCAATTTGACAGGGCCCGGGAGACCCAGTACTTC. Amino acid sequence: CASSPQFDRARETQYF. The entire variable domain, with the rest obtained from reference TRBV18 and TRBJ2-5, is as follows: NAGVMQNPRHLVRRRGQEARLRCSPMKGHSHVYWYRQLPEEGLKFMVYLQKENIIDESGMPKERFSAEFPKEGPSILRIQQVVRGDSAAYFCASSPQFDRARETQYFGPGTRLLVL.